This passage covers 10 T cell receptor beta chains from one sample sequenced in a study of blood T cells in healthy people across ages. A sample-barcoded 5' primer and a J-beta primer mix were used in a second PCR of roughly 7 to 11 cycles. TCRdb redid the calling of the 5' RACE reads with MiXCR, one entry per CDR3 protein. The data show 650,000 to 800,000 distinct CDR3 sequences, under 45% seen once. The sequenced sample consisted of blood. Receptor source: a man between 60 and 75 years old in good health.

V usage is TRBV9 and J usage is TRBJ2-1, with 11 bases aligning to TRBD2. Germline assignment: CDR1 SGDLS and CDR2 YYNGEE. The junction had 5 bases not matched to a gene; V was cut back by 0 bases and J by 0 bases. The CDR3 length is 18 residues. The CDR3 reads CASSVAASGGISYNEQFF. Written as DNA, the CDR3 is TGTGCCAGCAGCGTAGCGGCTAGCGGGGGGATCTCCTACAATGAGCAGTTCTTC.

The J gene is TRBJ1-2, the V gene TRBV11-3; no firm D call. The CDR3 consists of 16 residues. Germline assignment: CDR1 SGHNT and CDR2 YENEEA. V was trimmed by 1 base and J by 2 bases, leaving 14 bases between them. The CDR3 nucleotides are TGTGCCAGCAGCTTAGGAGGGAAGTCCGACAACTATGGCTACACCTTC. It codes for CASSLGGKSDNYGYTF.

V gene TRBV14 combines with J gene TRBJ1-2, with unresolved D. The germline V and J ends were trimmed by 7 bases and 10 bases, with 19 bases remaining between them. The length of the CDR3 is 13 residues. Germline values: CDR1 SGHDN, CDR2 FVKESK. CDR3 nucleotides: TGTGCCAGCAAAGCCCTATTTAGCGGGCCCTACACCTTC. Translated, it gives CASKALFSGPYTF. Full variable domain (outside the CDR3, taken from reference TRBV14 and TRBJ1-2): EAGVTQFPSHSVIEKGQTVTLRCDPISGHDNLYWYRRVMGKEIKFLLHFVKESKQDESGMPNNRFLAERTGGTYSTLKVQPAELEDSGVYFCASKALFSGPYTFGSGTRLTVV.

The chain carries TRBV12-3 or TRBV12-4 and TRBJ2-1; 8 bases fit TRBD1. Unmatched junction bases numbered 17, after V lost 6 bases and J lost 10 bases. This CDR3 has 16 amino acids. DNA of the CDR3: TGTGCCAGCAGCTCCACCCGGGACAGGTCTCCCTACGAGCAGTTCTTC. This encodes CASSSTRDRSPYEQFF.

This clonotype was observed a handful of times. The V call is TRBV29-1, the J call TRBJ2-3; TRBD2 aligns across 11 bases. CDR1 is SQVTM, CDR2 ANQGSEA, per germline. This CDR3 spans 17 amino acids. The V segment lost 8 bases and the J segment 4 bases; nucleotides outside the gene matches: 17. As DNA, the CDR3 is TGCAGCCCCCGGAGGGCTAGCGGGGGGTTAGTGGCAGATACGCAGTATTTT. Its translation: CSPRRASGGLVADTQYF.

The V call is TRBV28, the J call TRBJ2-7; D gene uncertain. Germline CDR1 MDHEN, CDR2 SYDVKM. The CDR3 sequence is 11 residues long. V was clipped by 6 bases and J by 4 bases, with 7 bases between them. The CDR3 loop is CASRKSYEQYF. The CDR3 coding sequence is TGTGCCAGCAGAAAATCATACGAGCAGTACTTC.

This clonotype was detected a few times. This chain connects TRBV9 to TRBJ1-2, with D possibly TRBD1 on 6 matching bases. Between the trimmed V and J ends, which lost 3 bases and 4 bases, there was a span of 16 bases. The CDR3 extends over 15 amino acids. Germline CDR1 reads SGDLS; CDR2 reads YYNGEE. The CDR3 protein is CASSDESTGTYGYTF. The DNA for the CDR3 is TGTGCCAGCAGCGACGAATCAACAGGGACCTATGGCTACACCTTC.

This clonotype came up a few times. The chain recombines TRBV6-6 with TRBJ2-1; D gene uncertain. Germline-derived CDR1 and CDR2 are MNHNY and SVGAGI (reference sequence). Trimming took off 2 bases at V and 9 bases at J, with 8 bases between the two ends. The CDR3 is 12 amino acids. In nucleotides, the CDR3 is TGTGCCAGCAGTTACGATGGATTTGAGCAGTTCTTC. Translation gives CASSYDGFEQFF.

The CDR3 loop reads CASSPSGFIGETQYF. In DNA, the CDR3 is TGTGCCAGCAGTCCCTCGGGATTCATTGGAGAGACCCAGTACTTC. The chain uses TRBV7-2 and TRBJ2-5, with D possibly matching TRBD2 (5 bases). Looked up from germline, CDR1 is SGHTA and CDR2 is FQGNSA. The V end was cut by 6 bases, the J end by 4 bases, with 18 bases between. This CDR3 is 15 amino acids long.

The genes are TRBV4-3 and TRBJ1-2; TRBD1 matches 8 bases. CDR1 and CDR2 (germline): LGHNA, YSLEER. This CDR3 is built from 16 residues. Trimming took 0 bases from V and 3 from J; bases not matched to a gene: 6. The CDR3 region has the DNA TGCGCCAGCAGCCAAGATTCGCCGGGACAGGACTATGGCTACACCTTC. Its protein is CASSQDSPGQDYGYTF.